The rows below give T cell receptor beta chains drawn from one sample of a study of Graves' ophthalmopathy and Graves' hyperthyroidism. TCRdb independently ran MiXCR on the multiplex PCR reads; one entry per CDR3 protein. The repertoire consists of hundreds of thousands of distinct CDR3 sequences, with 35% to 45% occurring once and the leading ten covering roughly 3%. Source material: peripheral blood. These receptors originate from an adult man with Graves' ophthalmopathy. Both conserved end residues are part of each CDR3. A D gene is named only where the DNA matches it firmly. Size is omitted from some rows. Given values are once, few, many or a class for expanded clones.

.	many	TRBV7-2	TRBJ1-1	CASNFGRLNTEAFF	TGTGCCAGCAACTTTGGTCGACTGAACACTGAAGCTTTCTTT
TRBD2	.	TRBV5-1	TRBJ2-7	CASSQDVGGGGFYEQYF	TGCGCCAGCAGCCAAGATGTCGGCGGGGGGGGGTTTTACGAGCAGTACTTC
.	.	TRBV7-2	TRBJ2-7	CASSLAGQGGSYEQYF	TGTGCCAGCAGCTTAGCCGGGCAGGGGGGCTCCTACGAGCAGTACTTC
.	.	TRBV15	TRBJ2-5	CATSRDRGAEPQYF	TGTGCCACCAGCAGAGATCGAGGTGCGGAGCCCCAGTACTTC
.	.	TRBV20-1	TRBJ2-7	CSGSITYEQYF	TGCAGTGGGAGCATAACCTACGAGCAGTACTTC
TRBD1	.	TRBV19	TRBJ1-5	CASSIGLSRGNQPQHF	TGTGCCAGTAGTATAGGCCTCAGCAGGGGGAATCAGCCCCAGCATTTT
.	many	TRBV15	TRBJ2-5	CATSRAARQQETQYF	TGTGCCACCAGCAGGGCCGCTCGACAGCAAGAGACCCAGTACTTC
.	.	TRBV2	TRBJ1-2	CATIGGGSNYGYTF	TGTGCCACAATCGGGGGCGGCTCTAACTATGGCTACACCTTC
.	.	TRBV15	TRBJ2-2	CATSRPPWAPGELFF	TGTGCCACCAGCAGGCCCCCTTGGGCTCCCGGGGAGCTGTTTTTT
TRBD1	.	TRBV10-3	TRBJ2-7	CAIRKQGVPYEQYF	TGTGCCATCAGGAAACAGGGGGTTCCCTACGAGCAGTACTTC
.	few	TRBV20-1	TRBJ2-2	CILTNPPTQATGELFF	TGCATCCTAACCAACCCCCCGACCCAGGCTACCGGGGAGCTGTTTTTT
TRBD1	many	TRBV7-9	TRBJ1-1	CASSSTRQGATNTEAFF	TGTGCCAGCAGCTCGACCCGACAGGGGGCAACGAACACTGAAGCTTTCTTT
.	few	TRBV11-2	TRBJ2-7	CASSSLSQMGEEQYF	TGTGCCAGCAGCTCATTGAGTCAGATGGGGGAGGAGCAGTACTTC
TRBD2	many	TRBV9	TRBJ2-5	CASSVGSGRFGETQYF	TGTGCCAGCAGCGTCGGTAGCGGGAGGTTCGGAGAGACCCAGTACTTC
.	many	TRBV5-6	TRBJ1-1	CASSFGTEAFF	TGTGCCAGCAGTTTTGGGACTGAAGCTTTCTTT
.	.	TRBV10-1	TRBJ2-7	CASSQVRDSPRELYF	TGCGCCAGCAGCCAAGTAAGGGACTCTCCACGCGAGCTGTACTTC
.	many	TRBV19	TRBJ1-1	CASTREMNTEAFF	TGTGCCAGTACCAGGGAGATGAACACTGAAGCTTTCTTT
.	few	TRBV5-1	TRBJ1-3	CASSQIGGYSGNTIYF	TGCGCCAGCAGCCAGATTGGGGGGTACTCTGGAAACACCATATATTTT
.	many	TRBV29-1	TRBJ1-5	CSLSRTAINQPQHF	TGCAGTCTCTCGAGGACAGCAATCAATCAGCCCCAGCATTTT
.	few	TRBV27	TRBJ2-7	CASSFSGGSYEQYF	TGTGCCAGCAGTTTTTCCGGAGGGTCCTACGAGCAGTACTTC